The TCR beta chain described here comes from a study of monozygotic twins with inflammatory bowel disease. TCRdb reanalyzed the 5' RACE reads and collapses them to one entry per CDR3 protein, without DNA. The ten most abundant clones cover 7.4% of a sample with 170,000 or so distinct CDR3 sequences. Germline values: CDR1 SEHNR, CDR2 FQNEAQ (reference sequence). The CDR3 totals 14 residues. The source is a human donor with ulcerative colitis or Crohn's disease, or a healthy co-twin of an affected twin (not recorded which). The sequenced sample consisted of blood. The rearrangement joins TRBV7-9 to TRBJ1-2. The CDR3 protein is CALLPENHYYGYTF.